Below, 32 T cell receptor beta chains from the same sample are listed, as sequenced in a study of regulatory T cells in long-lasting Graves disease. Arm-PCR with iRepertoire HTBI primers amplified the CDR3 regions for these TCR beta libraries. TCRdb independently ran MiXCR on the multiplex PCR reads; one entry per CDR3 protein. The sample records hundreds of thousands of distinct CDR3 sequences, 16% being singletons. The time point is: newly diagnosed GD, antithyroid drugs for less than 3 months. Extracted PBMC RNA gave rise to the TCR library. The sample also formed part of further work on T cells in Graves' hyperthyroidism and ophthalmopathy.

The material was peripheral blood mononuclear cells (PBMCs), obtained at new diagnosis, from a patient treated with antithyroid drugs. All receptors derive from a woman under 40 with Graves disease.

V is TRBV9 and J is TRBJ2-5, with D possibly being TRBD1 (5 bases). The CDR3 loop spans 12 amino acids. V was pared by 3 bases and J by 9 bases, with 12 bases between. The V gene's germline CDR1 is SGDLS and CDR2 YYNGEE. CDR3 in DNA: TGTGCCAGCAGCGGGGGCGGCGCGCCCCAGTACTTC. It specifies CASSGGGAPQYF.

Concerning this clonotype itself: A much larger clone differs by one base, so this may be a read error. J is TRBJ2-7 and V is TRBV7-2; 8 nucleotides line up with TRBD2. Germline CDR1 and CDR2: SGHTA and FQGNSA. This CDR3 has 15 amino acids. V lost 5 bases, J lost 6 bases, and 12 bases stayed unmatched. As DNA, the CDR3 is TGTGCCAGCAGCATCAGACTAGCGCCTACCTGCGAGCAGTACTTC. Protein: CASSIRLAPTCEQYF.

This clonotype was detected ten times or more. This CDR3 is CASIGGSGNTIYF. The CDR3 region has the DNA TGTGCCAGCATTGGGGGGTCTGGAAACACCATATATTTT. The rearrangement uses TRBV6-2 or TRBV6-3 and TRBJ1-3; the D gene is possibly TRBD1 (5 bases). The CDR3 covers 13 residues. With 7 bases removed from V and 1 base from J, the gap between germline ends came to 8 bases. Per the germline V gene, CDR1 is MNHEY and CDR2 is SVGEGT.

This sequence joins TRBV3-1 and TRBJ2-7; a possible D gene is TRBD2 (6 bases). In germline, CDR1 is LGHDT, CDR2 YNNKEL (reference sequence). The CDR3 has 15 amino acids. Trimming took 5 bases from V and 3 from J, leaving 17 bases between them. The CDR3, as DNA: TGTGCCAGCAGCGGAGGGCCTGGCGGCATCTACGAGCAGTACTTC. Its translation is CASSGGPGGIYEQYF.

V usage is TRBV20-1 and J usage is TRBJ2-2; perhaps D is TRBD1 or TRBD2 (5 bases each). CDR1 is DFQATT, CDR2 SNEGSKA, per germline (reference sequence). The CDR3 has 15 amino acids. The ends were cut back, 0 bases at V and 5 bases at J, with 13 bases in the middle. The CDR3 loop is CSARDGTLGTGELFF. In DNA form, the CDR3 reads TGCAGTGCTAGAGATGGGACCCTGGGTACCGGGGAGCTGTTTTTT.

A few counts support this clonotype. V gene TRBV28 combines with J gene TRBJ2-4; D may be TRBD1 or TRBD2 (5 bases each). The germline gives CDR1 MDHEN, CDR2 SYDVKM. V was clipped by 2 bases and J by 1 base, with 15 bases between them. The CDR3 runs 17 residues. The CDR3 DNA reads TGTGCCAGCAGTTTAGCGTCGGGACCGCAGGCCAAAAACATTCAGTACTTC. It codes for CASSLASGPQAKNIQYF.

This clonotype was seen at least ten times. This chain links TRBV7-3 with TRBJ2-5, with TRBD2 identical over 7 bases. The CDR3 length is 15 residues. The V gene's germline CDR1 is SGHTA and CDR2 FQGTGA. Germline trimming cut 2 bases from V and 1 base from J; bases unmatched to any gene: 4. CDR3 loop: CASSLGGGVQETQYF. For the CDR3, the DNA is TGTGCCAGCAGCTTAGGGGGGGGTGTCCAAGAGACCCAGTACTTC.

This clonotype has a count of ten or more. The CDR3 bases are TGTGCCAGCAGATCGCGGGGTAATTCACCCCTCCACTTT. Translated: CASRSRGNSPLHF. This sequence joins TRBV28 and TRBJ1-6; D gene ambiguous. The CDR3 covers 13 residues. The V end lost 6 bases, the J end lost 6 bases, and 9 bases lay between the germline ends. The germline CDR1 and CDR2 sequences are MDHEN and SYDVKM.

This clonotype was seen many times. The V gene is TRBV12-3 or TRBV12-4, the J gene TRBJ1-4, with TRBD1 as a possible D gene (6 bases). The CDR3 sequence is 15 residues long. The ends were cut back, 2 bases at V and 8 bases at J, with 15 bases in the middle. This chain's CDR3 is CASSLRGSLTEKLFF. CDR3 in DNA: TGTGCCAGCAGTTTAAGGGGGAGCCTCACCGAAAAACTGTTTTTT.

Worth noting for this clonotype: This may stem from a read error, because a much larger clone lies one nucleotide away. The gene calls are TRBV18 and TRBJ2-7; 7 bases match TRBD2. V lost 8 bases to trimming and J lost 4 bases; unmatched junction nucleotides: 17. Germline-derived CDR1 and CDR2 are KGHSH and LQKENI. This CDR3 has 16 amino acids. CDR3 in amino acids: CASSQARAGVRYEQYF. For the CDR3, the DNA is TGTGCCAGCAGCCAAGCTCGGGCGGGAGTTAGGTACGAGCAGTACTTC.

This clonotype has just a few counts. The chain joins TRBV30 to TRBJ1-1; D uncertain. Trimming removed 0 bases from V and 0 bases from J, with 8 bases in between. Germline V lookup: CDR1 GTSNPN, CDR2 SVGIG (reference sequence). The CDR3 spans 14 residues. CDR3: CAWSVRQVNTEAFF. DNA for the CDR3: TGTGCCTGGAGTGTACGGCAGGTGAACACTGAAGCTTTCTTT. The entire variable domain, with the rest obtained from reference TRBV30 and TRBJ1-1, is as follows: SQTIHQWPATLVQPVGSPLSLECTVEGTSNPNLYWYRQAAGRGLQLLFYSVGIGQISSEVPQNLSASRPQDRQFILSSKKLLLSDSGFYLCAWSVRQVNTEAFFGQGTRLTVV.

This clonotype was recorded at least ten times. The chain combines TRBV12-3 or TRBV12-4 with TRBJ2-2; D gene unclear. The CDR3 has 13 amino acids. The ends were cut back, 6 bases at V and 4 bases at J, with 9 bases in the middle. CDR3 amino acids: CASSLFGTGELFF. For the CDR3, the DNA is TGTGCCAGCAGCTTATTTGGCACCGGGGAGCTGTTTTTT.

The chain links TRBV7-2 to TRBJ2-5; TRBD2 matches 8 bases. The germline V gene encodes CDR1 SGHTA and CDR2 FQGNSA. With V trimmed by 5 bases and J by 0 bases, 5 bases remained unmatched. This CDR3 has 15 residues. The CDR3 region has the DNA TGTGCCAGCAGCCCCCTAGCGGGCAACCAAGAGACCCAGTACTTC. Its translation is CASSPLAGNQETQYF.

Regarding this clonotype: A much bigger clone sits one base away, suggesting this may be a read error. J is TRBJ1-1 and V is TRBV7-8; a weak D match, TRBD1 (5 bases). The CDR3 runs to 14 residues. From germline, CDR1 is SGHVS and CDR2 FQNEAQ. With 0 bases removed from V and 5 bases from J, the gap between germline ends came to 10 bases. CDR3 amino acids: CASSLAEGYTEAFF. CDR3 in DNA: TGTGCCAGCAGCTTAGCGGAGGGGTATACTGAAGCTTTCTTT.

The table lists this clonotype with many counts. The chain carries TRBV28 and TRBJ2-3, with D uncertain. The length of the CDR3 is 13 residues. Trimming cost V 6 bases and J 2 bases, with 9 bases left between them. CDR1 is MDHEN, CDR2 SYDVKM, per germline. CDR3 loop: CASRSPPTDTQYF. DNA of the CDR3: TGTGCCAGCAGGAGTCCCCCCACAGATACGCAGTATTTT.

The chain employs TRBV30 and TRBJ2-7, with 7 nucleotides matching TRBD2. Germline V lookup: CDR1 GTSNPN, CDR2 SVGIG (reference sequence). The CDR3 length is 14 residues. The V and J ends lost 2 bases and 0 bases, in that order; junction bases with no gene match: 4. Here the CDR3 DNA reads TGTGCCTGGAGTATAGGCGGGAGCTCCTACGAGCAGTACTTC. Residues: CAWSIGGSSYEQYF.

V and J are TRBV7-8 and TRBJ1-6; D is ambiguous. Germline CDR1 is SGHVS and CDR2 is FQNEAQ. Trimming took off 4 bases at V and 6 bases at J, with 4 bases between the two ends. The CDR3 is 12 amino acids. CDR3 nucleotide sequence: TGTGCCAGCAGCTCTCCTAATTCACCCCTCCACTTT. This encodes CASSSPNSPLHF.

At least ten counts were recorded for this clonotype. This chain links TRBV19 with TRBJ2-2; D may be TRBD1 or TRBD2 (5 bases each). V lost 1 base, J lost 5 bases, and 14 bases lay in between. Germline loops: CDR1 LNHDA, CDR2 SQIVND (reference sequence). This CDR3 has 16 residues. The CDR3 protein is CASSIAGTRRTGELFF. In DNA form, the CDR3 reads TGTGCCAGTAGTATAGCGGGGACCCGGCGGACCGGGGAGCTGTTTTTT. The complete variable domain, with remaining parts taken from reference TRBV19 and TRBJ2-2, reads DGGITQSPKYLFRKEGQNVTLSCEQNLNHDAMYWYRQDPGQGLRLIYYSQIVNDFQKGDIAEGYSVSREKKESFPLTVTSAQKNPTAFYLCASSIAGTRRTGELFFGEGSRLTVL.

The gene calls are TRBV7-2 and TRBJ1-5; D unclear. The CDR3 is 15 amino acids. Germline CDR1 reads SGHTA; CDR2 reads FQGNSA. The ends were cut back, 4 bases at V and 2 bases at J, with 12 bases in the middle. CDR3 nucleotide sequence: TGTGCCAGCAGCTCACGCATGTTCGGCAATCAGCCCCAGCATTTT. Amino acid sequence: CASSSRMFGNQPQHF.

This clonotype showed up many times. CDR3 in DNA: TGTGCCAGCAGTCCCAGAGATATAGGGGAAAAACTGTTTTTT. Residues: CASSPRDIGEKLFF. The genes are TRBV28 and TRBJ1-4; D is unclear. Germline V gene sequence: CDR1 MDHEN, CDR2 SYDVKM. This CDR3 is 14 amino acids long. V was shortened by 5 bases and J by 8 bases, with 15 bases between the two germline ends.

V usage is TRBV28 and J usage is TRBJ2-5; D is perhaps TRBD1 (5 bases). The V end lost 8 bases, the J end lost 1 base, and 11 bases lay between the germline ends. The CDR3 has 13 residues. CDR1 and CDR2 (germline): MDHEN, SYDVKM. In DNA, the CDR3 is TGTGCCAGCGGCCCCAGGGTCCAAGAGACCCAGTACTTC. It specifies CASGPRVQETQYF.

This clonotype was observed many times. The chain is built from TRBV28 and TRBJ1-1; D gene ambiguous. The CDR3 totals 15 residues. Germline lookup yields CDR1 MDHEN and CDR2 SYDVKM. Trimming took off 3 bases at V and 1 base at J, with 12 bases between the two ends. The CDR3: CASSFSRPANTEAFF. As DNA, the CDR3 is TGTGCCAGCAGTTTTAGTCGCCCCGCGAACACTGAAGCTTTCTTT.

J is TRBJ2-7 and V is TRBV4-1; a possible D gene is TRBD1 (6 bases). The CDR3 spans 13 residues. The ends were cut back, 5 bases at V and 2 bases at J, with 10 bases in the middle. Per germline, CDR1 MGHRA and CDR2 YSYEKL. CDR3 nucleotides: TGCGCCAGCAGCACAGGGTATACCTACGAGCAGTACTTC. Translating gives CASSTGYTYEQYF.

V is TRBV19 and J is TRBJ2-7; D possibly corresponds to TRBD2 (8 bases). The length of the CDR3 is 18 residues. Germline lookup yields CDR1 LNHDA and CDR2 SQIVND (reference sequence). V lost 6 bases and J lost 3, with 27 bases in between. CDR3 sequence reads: CASSKVTGWTAGVYEQYF. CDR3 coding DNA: TGTGCCAGTAGCAAAGTGACAGGGTGGACAGCGGGGGTCTACGAGCAGTACTTC.

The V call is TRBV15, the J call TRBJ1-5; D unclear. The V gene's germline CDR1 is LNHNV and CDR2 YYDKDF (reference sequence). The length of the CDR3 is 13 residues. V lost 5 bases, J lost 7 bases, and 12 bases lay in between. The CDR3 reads CATSAELTQPQHF. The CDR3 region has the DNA TGTGCCACCAGCGCAGAATTAACACAGCCCCAGCATTTT. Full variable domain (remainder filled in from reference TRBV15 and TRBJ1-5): DAMVIQNPRYQVTQFGKPVTLSCSQTLNHNVMYWYQQKSSQAPKLLFHYYDKDFNNEADTPDNFQSRRPNTSFCFLDIRSPGLGDTAMYLCATSAELTQPQHFGDGTRLSIL.

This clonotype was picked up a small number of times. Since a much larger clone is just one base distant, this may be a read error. CDR3 amino acids: CASSKNDEQFF. Written as DNA, the CDR3 is TGTGCCAGCAGCAAGAACGATGAGCAGTTCTTC. This chain connects TRBV7-9 to TRBJ2-1; D remains ambiguous. The CDR3 covers 11 residues. V was clipped by 5 bases and J by 8 bases, with 7 bases between them. Germline CDR1 is SEHNR and CDR2 is FQNEAQ (reference sequence). Drawing the rest from reference TRBV7-9 and TRBJ2-1, the complete variable domain is DTGVSQNPRHKITKRGQNVTFRCDPISEHNRLYWYRQTLGQGPEFLTYFQNEAQLEKSRLLSDRFSAERPKGSFSTLEIQRTEQGDSAMYLCASSKNDEQFFGPGTRLTVL.

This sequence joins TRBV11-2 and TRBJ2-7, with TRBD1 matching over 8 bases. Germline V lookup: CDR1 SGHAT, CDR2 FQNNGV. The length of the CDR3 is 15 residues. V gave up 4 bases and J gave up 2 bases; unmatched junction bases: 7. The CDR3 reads CASSWGTGSTYEQYF. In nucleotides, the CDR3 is TGTGCCAGCAGCTGGGGGACAGGATCGACCTACGAGCAGTACTTC.

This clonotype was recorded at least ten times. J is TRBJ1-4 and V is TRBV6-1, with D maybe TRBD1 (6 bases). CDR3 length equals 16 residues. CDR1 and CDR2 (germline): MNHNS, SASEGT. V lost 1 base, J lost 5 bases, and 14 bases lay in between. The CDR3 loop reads CASSEDRWTANEKLFF. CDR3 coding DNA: TGTGCCAGCAGTGAAGATCGATGGACAGCAAATGAAAAACTGTTTTTT.

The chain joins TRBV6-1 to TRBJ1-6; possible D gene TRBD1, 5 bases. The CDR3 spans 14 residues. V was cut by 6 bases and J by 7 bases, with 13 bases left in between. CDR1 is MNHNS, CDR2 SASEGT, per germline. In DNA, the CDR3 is TGTGCCAGCAGCCGGGACCTAACGAATTCACCCCTCCACTTT. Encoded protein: CASSRDLTNSPLHF.

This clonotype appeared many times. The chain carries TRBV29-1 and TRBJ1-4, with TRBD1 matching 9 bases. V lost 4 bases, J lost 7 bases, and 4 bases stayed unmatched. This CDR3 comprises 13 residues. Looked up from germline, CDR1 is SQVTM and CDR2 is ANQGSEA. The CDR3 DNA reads TGCAGCGTTGGGGGACAGGGAGGTGAAAAACTGTTTTTT. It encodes CSVGGQGGEKLFF.

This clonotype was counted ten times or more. The CDR3 sequence is CASSSRGLAGGPYEQYF. CDR3 in DNA: TGTGCCAGCAGTAGCAGGGGACTAGCGGGAGGGCCATACGAGCAGTACTTC. The chain links TRBV12-3 or TRBV12-4 to TRBJ2-7; 16 bases match TRBD2. After removal of 5 bases from V and 4 bases from J, the junction contained 8 bases not matched to a gene. This CDR3 is 17 amino acids long.

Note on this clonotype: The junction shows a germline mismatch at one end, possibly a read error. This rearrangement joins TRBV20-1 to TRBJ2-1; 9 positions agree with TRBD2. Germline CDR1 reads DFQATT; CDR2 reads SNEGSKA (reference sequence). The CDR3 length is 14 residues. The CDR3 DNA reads TGCGGTGCTAGAGTAGCGGGAGATGCTCATGAGCAGTTCTTC. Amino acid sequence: CGARVAGDAHEQFF.